These T cell receptor beta chains were read from a single sample in a study of cytomegalovirus exposure and HLA in healthy donors. Measured with immunoSEQ multiplex PCR; TCRdb has only the in-frame clones, and not every one. Among around 60,000 clones listed, less than 96% were seen once. Input material: PBMCs. The source is a woman under 30 in good health and CMV-seronegative. CDR3s include the opening cysteine and the closing phenylalanine or tryptophan. D genes are given only for firm matches. A row's size may be missing; if present it is once, few, many or a size class.

V gene	D gene	J gene	clone size	CDR3 protein	CDR3 DNA
TRBV4-1	.	TRBJ2-7	.	CASSGQPYEQYF	TGCGCCAGCAGCGGACAGCCCTACGAGCAGTACTTC
TRBV7-3	TRBD2	TRBJ2-3	.	CASSFPGGGTDTQYF	TGTGCCAGCAGCTTCCCGGGGGGGGGCACAGATACGCAGTATTTT
TRBV27	TRBD1	TRBJ2-2	.	CASSLGTGTAGELFF	TGTGCCAGCAGTTTAGGGACAGGTACTGCCGGGGAGCTGTTTTTT
TRBV25-1	TRBD1	TRBJ1-5	.	CASGGQGESGNQPQHF	TGTGCCAGCGGGGGACAGGGGGAGTCTGGCAATCAGCCCCAGCATTTT
TRBV9	.	TRBJ2-4	.	CASSVVPTVGKNIQYF	TGTGCCAGCAGCGTAGTCCCAACAGTTGGCAAAAACATTCAGTACTTC
TRBV29-1	.	TRBJ1-5	many	CSVGGTGHPQPQHF	TGCAGCGTTGGGGGAACAGGTCACCCTCAGCCCCAGCATTTT
TRBV25-1	.	TRBJ1-2	.	CASSDSQGRAYTF	TGTGCCAGCAGTGATTCACAGGGCCGGGCCTACACCTTC
TRBV7-6	TRBD1	TRBJ1-1	.	CASSLRDSPMNTEAFF	TGTGCCAGCAGCCTACGGGACAGCCCGATGAACACTGAAGCTTTCTTT
TRBV10-3	.	TRBJ1-5	.	CAISDGGRGPQHF	TGTGCCATCAGTGATGGGGGCAGGGGGCCCCAGCATTTT
TRBV19	.	TRBJ1-5	.	CASSIAGRSNQPQHF	TGTGCCAGTAGTATCGCAGGCCGTAGCAATCAGCCCCAGCATTTT
TRBV5-8	TRBD1	TRBJ1-1	.	CASSLGTGGTEAFF	TGTGCCAGCAGCTTGGGGACAGGGGGGACTGAAGCTTTCTTT
TRBV10-3	.	TRBJ1-2	.	CAISGRGDYGYTF	TGTGCCATCAGTGGTCGGGGAGACTATGGCTACACCTTC
TRBV29-1	.	TRBJ1-5	.	CSRDSEAPQHF	TGCAGCCGGGATTCCGAAGCGCCCCAGCATTTT
TRBV28	.	TRBJ2-2	.	CASSPIPAGELFF	TGTGCCAGCAGTCCCATACCGGCCGGGGAGCTGTTTTTT
TRBV5-4	.	TRBJ1-4	.	CASSLGPGTTNEKLFF	TGTGCCAGCAGCTTGGGCCCGGGGACAACTAATGAAAAACTGTTTTTT
TRBV6-6	.	TRBJ1-5	.	CASSSATFGNQPQHF	TGTGCCAGCAGTTCCGCTACCTTCGGCAATCAGCCCCAGCATTTT
TRBV5-6	.	TRBJ2-7	.	CASSLIGQGGEEQYF	TGTGCCAGCAGCTTGATCGGGCAGGGGGGCGAGGAGCAGTACTTC